Given below is one TCR beta chain in context. Its antigen is as yet unknown. This entry is derived from a study of cytomegalovirus exposure and HLA in healthy donors. Study conclusions and caveats: For most TCR beta V segments, an earlier analysis put the productive rate at about 90% or about 30% of the time. In a later analysis, an Asian-associated ancestry cluster reportedly showed fewer N-insertions than the roughly 710-donor mean. TCR beta chain V- and J-gene trimming was linked, in a later analysis, to a missense variant in DCLRE1C. Accurate HLA-A and HLA-B prediction from TCR beta sequences was reported for most subjects.

The ends were cut back, 5 bases at V and 0 bases at J, with 10 bases in the middle. The CDR3 has 13 amino acids. Germline V gene sequence: CDR1 SQVTM, CDR2 ANQGSEA. PCR was performed using 60 Vbeta and 13 Jbeta primers. Sequenced by immunoSEQ multiplex PCR; TCRdb stores in-frame clones only, minus some. Its listing shows 60,000 to 75,000 clones. Sequencing was performed on PBMCs. This clonotype was obtained from a woman aged 25 to 45 in good health and CMV-seronegative. The V and J genes are TRBV29-1 and TRBJ1-2; D perhaps matches TRBD1 (5 bases). CDR3 region: CSVQTDSNYGYTF. The CDR3 coding sequence is TGCAGCGTTCAGACAGATTCTAACTATGGCTACACCTTC. Full variable domain (outside the CDR3, taken from reference TRBV29-1 and TRBJ1-2): SAVISQKPSRDICQRGTSLTIQCQVDSQVTMMFWYRQQPGQSLTLIATANQGSEATYESGFVIDKFPISRPNLTFSTLTVSNMSPEDSSIYLCSVQTDSNYGYTFGSGTRLTVV.